Following are 23 T cell receptor beta chains from one sample sequenced in a study of T cells after yellow fever vaccination. TCRdb used MiXCR to reprocess the 5' RACE reads, holding one entry per CDR3 protein. The table shows hundreds of thousands of distinct CDR3 sequences, with 9% to 15% occurring only once. Source: PBMCs, taken on the day of the yellow fever booster vaccination. Receptors were obtained from a man aged 25-45 years who received the YFV17D yellow fever vaccine.

Ten or more counts support this clonotype. In DNA form, the CDR3 reads TGTGCCACCAGCAGGATGGGACTGGGGCTCGGAGATACGCAGTATTTT. Amino acids: CATSRMGLGLGDTQYF. This chain links TRBV15 with TRBJ2-3, with D perhaps TRBD2 (6 bases). The CDR3 runs to 16 residues. Per germline, CDR1 LNHNV and CDR2 YYDKDF (reference sequence). V shed 3 bases and J shed 5 bases, with 18 bases lying between them.

The rearrangement links TRBV12-3 or TRBV12-4 to TRBJ2-1; 8 nucleotides match TRBD2. This CDR3 contains 15 residues. V trimming: 5 bases; J trimming: 6 bases; junction bases outside the gene matches: 9. CDR3 amino acids: CASSRSAGGFNEQFF. The CDR3 DNA is TGTGCCAGCAGTAGGTCCGCGGGGGGATTCAATGAGCAGTTCTTC.

The chain employs TRBV5-4 and TRBJ2-3; the D is unclear. Trimming removed 1 base from V and 3 bases from J, with 6 bases in between. The CDR3 length is 13 residues. CDR1 SGHNT and CDR2 YYREEE come from the germline V gene (reference sequence). CDR3 sequence reads: CASSLQLTDTQYF. Here the CDR3 DNA reads TGTGCCAGCAGCTTGCAATTGACAGATACGCAGTATTTT.

V and J are TRBV7-2 and TRBJ1-4, with D tentatively TRBD1 (5 bases). V lost 3 bases, J lost 5 bases, and 13 bases lay in between. The germline V gene encodes CDR1 SGHTA and CDR2 FQGNSA. The CDR3 contains 15 residues. Here the CDR3 DNA reads TGTGCCAGCAGCTTCGTTCCCAGGACAAATGAAAAACTGTTTTTT. Protein: CASSFVPRTNEKLFF.

This clonotype has at least ten counts. V gene TRBV10-3 combines with J gene TRBJ2-5; D is unclear. This CDR3 is built from 12 residues. Germline V gene lookup returns CDR1 ENHRY and CDR2 SYGVKD. V lost 8 bases, J lost 5 bases, and 12 bases lay in between. The chain's CDR3 is CAIGIGLETQYF. Here the CDR3 DNA reads TGTGCCATCGGAATAGGCCTGGAGACCCAGTACTTC.

The chain recombines TRBV29-1 with TRBJ2-4; D remains ambiguous. From germline, CDR1 is SQVTM and CDR2 ANQGSEA. V was trimmed by 6 bases and J by 5 bases, leaving 23 bases between them. This CDR3 spans 16 amino acids. The CDR3: CSVTTVISIWQNIQYF. The CDR3 DNA follows: TGCAGCGTAACCACAGTGATCTCCATTTGGCAAAACATTCAGTACTTC.

This chain links TRBV5-1 with TRBJ2-5, with D possibly being TRBD2 (6 bases). V was pared by 5 bases and J by 5 bases, with 16 bases between. The CDR3 length is 14 residues. Germline V CDR1 and CDR2: SGHRS, YFSETQ. DNA of the CDR3: TGCGCCAGCAGGAGGGGACTGACATCGGAGACCCAGTACTTC. Protein product: CASRRGLTSETQYF.

V gene TRBV20-1 combines with J gene TRBJ2-1, with D possibly TRBD2 on 6 matching bases. V lost 3 bases and J 4 bases, leaving 13 bases between the germline ends. The V gene's germline CDR1 is DFQATT and CDR2 SNEGSKA (reference sequence). This CDR3 comprises 14 residues. The DNA for the CDR3 is TGCAGTGCTAGGGTTGGGGGGAGATACAATGAGCAGTTCTTC. The encoded protein is CSARVGGRYNEQFF.

There are many counts of this clonotype. V is TRBV20-1 and J is TRBJ2-7; 9 bases are a match to TRBD2. Germline loops: CDR1 DFQATT, CDR2 SNEGSKA (reference sequence). V gave up 3 bases and J gave up 6 bases; unmatched junction bases: 12. This CDR3 is built from 15 residues. The CDR3 region has the DNA TGCAGTGCTAGTGGTCGGGCGGGAGGGCCCCTCGAGCAGTACTTC. Translated, it gives CSASGRAGGPLEQYF.

In its sample, this clonotype was seen a few times. V usage is TRBV14 and J usage is TRBJ2-7, with 9 bases fitting TRBD1. J gave up 4 bases and V 0 bases, and 4 bases lay outside the gene matches. Germline CDR1 is SGHDN and CDR2 is FVKESK. This CDR3 has 15 residues. The CDR3 spells CASSQEGQGRYEQYF. CDR3 DNA: TGTGCCAGCAGCCAAGAAGGACAGGGGAGGTACGAGCAGTACTTC.

The sample holds a few counts of this clonotype. The chain employs TRBV20-1 and TRBJ2-3; D ambiguous. Germline loops: CDR1 DFQATT, CDR2 SNEGSKA (reference sequence). CDR3 length: 16 amino acids. V was pared by 3 bases and J by 6 bases, with 22 bases between. The CDR3 DNA sequence: TGCAGTGCTAGCGCCCACGGGCTAGATACATCTGATACGCAGTATTTT. Protein: CSASAHGLDTSDTQYF.

This clonotype has a handful of counts. The rearrangement uses TRBV5-1 and TRBJ2-1; 7 bases are shared with TRBD2. The CDR3 is 15 residues long. The germline gives CDR1 SGHRS, CDR2 YFSETQ. V gave up 6 bases and J gave up 4 bases; unmatched junction bases: 10. As DNA, the CDR3 is TGCGCCAGCAACCGACTGCTAGCGGAGTACAATGAGCAGTTCTTC. Protein sequence: CASNRLLAEYNEQFF.

This clonotype showed up just a few times. The V gene is TRBV9, the J gene TRBJ2-1, with D perhaps TRBD2 (6 bases). The CDR3 consists of 15 residues. Germline CDR1 SGDLS, CDR2 YYNGEE. Trimming removed 4 bases at V and 4 bases at J, with 15 bases between. CDR3 in amino acids: CASSPGTYSYNEQFF. The CDR3 DNA is TGTGCCAGCAGCCCCGGGACTTATTCTTACAATGAGCAGTTCTTC.

The chain uses TRBV27 and TRBJ2-7; D gene ambiguous. The germline gives CDR1 MNHEY, CDR2 SMNVEV (reference sequence). The CDR3 is 14 residues long. Trimming pared 0 bases from V and 0 bases from J, leaving 6 bases between. As DNA, the CDR3 is TGTGCCAGCAGTTTATCGTCCTTCTCCTACGAGCAGTACTTC. This codes for CASSLSSFSYEQYF.

The chain combines TRBV7-2 with TRBJ2-1; 10 positions match TRBD2. This CDR3 contains 15 residues. Germline-derived CDR1 and CDR2 are SGHTA and FQGNSA. The junction had 5 bases not matched to a gene; V was cut back by 5 bases and J by 4 bases. CDR3 loop: CASSTGTSAYNEQFF. CDR3 coding DNA: TGTGCCAGCAGCACCGGGACTAGCGCTTACAATGAGCAGTTCTTC.

DNA for the CDR3: TGTGCCAGCAGCTTTCGGAGTCGCTCCTACGAGCAGTACTTC. This gives the protein CASSFRSRSYEQYF. The chain has TRBV5-6 and TRBJ2-7; D is undetermined. CDR3 length: 14 amino acids. V was shortened by 2 bases and J by 0 bases, with 9 bases between the two germline ends. The germline CDR1 and CDR2 sequences are SGHDT and YYEEEE. Full variable domain (outside the CDR3, taken from reference TRBV5-6 and TRBJ2-7): DAGVTQSPTHLIKTRGQQVTLRCSPKSGHDTVSWYQQALGQGPQFIFQYYEEEERQRGNFPDRFSGHQFPNYSSELNVNALLLGDSALYLCASSFRSRSYEQYFGPGTRLTVT.

This clonotype came up a few times. The J gene is TRBJ2-7, the V gene TRBV7-3, with 13 nucleotides matching TRBD2. Germline V gene data show CDR1 as SGHTA and CDR2 as FQGTGA. The ends lost 5 bases at V and 2 bases at J; junction bases unmatched: 3. The CDR3 sequence is 15 residues long. CDR3 nucleotide sequence: TGTGCCAGCAGCCGACTAGCGGGAGGTGCCTACGAGCAGTACTTC. As protein: CASSRLAGGAYEQYF. Variable domain in full (rest from reference TRBV7-3 and TRBJ2-7): GAGVSQTPSNKVTEKGKYVELRCDPISGHTALYWYRQSLGQGPEFLIYFQGTGAADDSGLPNDRFFAVRPEGSVSTLKIQRTERGDSAVYLCASSRLAGGAYEQYFGPGTRLTVT.

The rearrangement links TRBV20-1 to TRBJ2-1; 7 nucleotides line up with TRBD1. J gave up 9 bases and V 2 bases, and 10 bases lay outside the gene matches. This CDR3 comprises 14 residues. Germline assignment: CDR1 DFQATT and CDR2 SNEGSKA (reference sequence). CDR3 protein: CSARLGGIGPEQFF. DNA of the CDR3: TGCAGTGCTAGACTAGGGGGCATCGGTCCTGAGCAGTTCTTC.

This clonotype was counted a few times. The rearrangement joins TRBV4-3 to TRBJ2-7; D perhaps matches TRBD2 (5 bases). Deletions cut 1 base from V and 3 bases from J, with 10 bases between. The CDR3 has 14 amino acids. Germline V CDR1 and CDR2: LGHNA, YSLEER. Written as DNA, the CDR3 is TGCGCCAGCAGCCAAGGGAGGTTGAGCTACGAGCAGTACTTC. This sequence encodes CASSQGRLSYEQYF.

The chain has TRBV7-8 and TRBJ2-1; 9 nucleotides agree with TRBD1. V trimming: 3 bases; J trimming: 6 bases; junction bases outside the gene matches: 6. CDR3 length: 15 amino acids. The V gene's germline CDR1 is SGHVS and CDR2 FQNEAQ. Here the CDR3 DNA reads TGTGCCAGCAGCTTCACCGGGACAGGGATCAATGAGCAGTTCTTC. Encoded protein: CASSFTGTGINEQFF.

In this sample, this clonotype turned up a few times. This sequence joins TRBV20-1 and TRBJ2-5; no clear D. The CDR3 totals 12 residues. Germline V gives CDR1 DFQATT, CDR2 SNEGSKA (reference sequence). Trimming cost V 4 bases and J 5 bases, with 11 bases left between them. The CDR3 reads CSANDLLETQYF. In DNA form, the CDR3 reads TGCAGTGCTAATGACCTGTTGGAGACCCAGTACTTC.

This clonotype showed up just a few times. The gene calls are TRBV19 and TRBJ2-7, with D unresolved. The CDR3 is made up of 15 amino acids. V gave up 3 bases and J gave up 0 bases, with 12 bases separating them. Germline CDR1 LNHDA, CDR2 SQIVND (reference sequence). The CDR3 bases are TGTGCCAGTAGTATCGCAGCCGCAACCTCCTACGAGCAGTACTTC. This encodes CASSIAAATSYEQYF.

This clonotype has more than one count but fewer than ten. The chain combines TRBV9 with TRBJ2-3; TRBD2 matches at 8 bases. V was clipped by 0 bases and J by 6 bases; unmatched bases: 21. Germline V lookup: CDR1 SGDLS, CDR2 YYNGEE. The CDR3 consists of 20 residues. DNA of the CDR3: TGTGCCAGCAGCGTAGGCCCGGGCAGCGGGAGTTCCGGGTTGAGGGATACGCAGTATTTT. Translation: CASSVGPGSGSSGLRDTQYF.